One sample yielded the 16 T cell receptor beta chains listed below, sequenced in a study of patients and donors after allogeneic stem cell transplantation. TCRdb called the RT-PCR reads again in MiXCR, with one record for every CDR3 protein. The table has hundreds of thousands of distinct CDR3 sequences, roughly 16% seen once. Sequencing was performed on blood, either unsorted or a sorted T cell fraction (not recorded which). The receptors stem from a human donor who was either an allogeneic HSCT recipient or a stem cell or donor lymphocyte infusion donor (not recorded which). It is not recorded whose cells these are; they may come from a transplant donor.

This chain links TRBV20-1 with TRBJ2-5; the D is unclear. The length of the CDR3 is 10 residues. Germline lookup yields CDR1 DFQATT and CDR2 SNEGSKA (reference sequence). V gave up 5 bases and J gave up 5 bases, with 6 bases separating them. CDR3 nucleotides: TGCAGTGCTGCCCAGGAGACCCAGTACTTC. As protein: CSAAQETQYF.

The chain recombines TRBV5-1 with TRBJ2-1; the D gene is possibly TRBD1 (6 bases). Trimming took 4 bases from V and 10 from J, leaving 15 bases between them. The germline gives CDR1 SGHRS, CDR2 YFSETQ. CDR3 length: 13 residues. The CDR3 spells CASSRTVQYEQFF. Written as DNA, the CDR3 is TGCGCCAGCAGCAGGACAGTACAATACGAGCAGTTCTTC.

The V gene is TRBV15, the J gene TRBJ2-7; TRBD1 agrees at 7 bases. CDR1 is LNHNV and CDR2 is YYDKDF in the germline V gene (reference sequence). V shed 4 bases, J shed 2 bases, and the junction held 2 bases outside the gene matches. The CDR3 is 13 residues long. As DNA, the CDR3 is TGTGCCACCAGCACAGACAGGGCCTACGAGCAGTACTTC. Residues: CATSTDRAYEQYF.

This clonotype showed up just a few times. The chain is built from TRBV24-1 and TRBJ2-7, with 7 bases identical to TRBD1. The CDR3 runs 15 residues. Germline assignment: CDR1 KGHDR and CDR2 SFDVKD. V was pared by 5 bases and J by 2 bases, with 8 bases of the junction left unmatched. CDR3 in DNA: TGTGCCACCAGTGGTGAGGGGGCTGGAACCTACGAGCAGTACTTC. This translates into CATSGEGAGTYEQYF.

The chain has TRBV29-1 and TRBJ1-2; D is unresolved. V gave up 6 bases and J gave up 6 bases, with 11 bases separating them. This CDR3 is 11 amino acids long. The germline V gene encodes CDR1 SQVTM and CDR2 ANQGSEA. The CDR3 region has the DNA TGCAGCGTCGTGACCCGGGATGGCTACACCTTC. It encodes CSVVTRDGYTF.

This clonotype was detected a few times. This chain connects TRBV7-9 to TRBJ2-2; unclear D gene. This CDR3 comprises 13 residues. Germline-derived CDR1 and CDR2 are SEHNR and FQNEAQ (reference sequence). Trimming removed 5 bases at V and 9 bases at J, with 13 bases between. DNA of the CDR3: TGTGCCAGCAGCAGACCTTTAACAAGGGAGCTGTTTTTT. This codes for CASSRPLTRELFF.

This rearrangement joins TRBV7-3 to TRBJ1-5; D is possibly TRBD1 (6 bases). The CDR3 covers 16 residues. The V gene's germline CDR1 is SGHTA and CDR2 FQGTGA. The ends were cut back, 4 bases at V and 0 bases at J, with 13 bases in the middle. In DNA, the CDR3 is TGTGCCAGCAGCTCCCGGACAGATATTAGCAATCAGCCCCAGCATTTT. This codes for CASSSRTDISNQPQHF.

This clonotype was counted between two and nine times. The J gene is TRBJ1-3, the V gene TRBV5-1, with TRBD1 as a possible D gene (5 bases). CDR1 and CDR2 (germline): SGHRS, YFSETQ. V shed 4 bases and J shed 4 bases, with 12 bases lying between them. CDR3 size: 14 residues. The CDR3 DNA reads TGCGCCAGCAGCCCCCAGGGAAACGGAAACACCATATATTTT. Its translation: CASSPQGNGNTIYF.

This sequence joins TRBV15 and TRBJ2-3; 9 bases are a match to TRBD1. The junction had 5 bases not matched to a gene; V was cut back by 8 bases and J by 5 bases. The CDR3 is 13 amino acids. CDR1 and CDR2 (germline): LNHNV, YYDKDF (reference sequence). This chain's CDR3 is CATDRGFRDTQYF. The DNA for the CDR3 is TGTGCCACCGACAGGGGGTTTAGAGATACGCAGTATTTT. Full variable domain (missing parts from reference TRBV15 and TRBJ2-3): DAMVIQNPRYQVTQFGKPVTLSCSQTLNHNVMYWYQQKSSQAPKLLFHYYDKDFNNEADTPDNFQSRRPNTSFCFLDIRSPGLGDTAMYLCATDRGFRDTQYFGPGTRLTVL.

This clonotype was observed a few times. This sequence joins TRBV12-3 or TRBV12-4 and TRBJ2-1, with 12 bases aligning to TRBD2. Trimming at V came to 4 bases and at J to 8 bases, leaving 9 bases not matched to a gene. This CDR3 has 16 amino acids. CDR3 residues: CASSSPTTSGRYEQFF. The CDR3 region has the DNA TGTGCCAGCAGTTCGCCCACTACTAGCGGGAGGTATGAGCAGTTCTTC.

A few counts support this clonotype. The CDR3 is CATSDWTDLQETQYF. The CDR3, as DNA: TGTGCCACCAGTGATTGGACAGATCTCCAAGAGACCCAGTACTTC. V is TRBV24-1 and J is TRBJ2-5; D is possibly TRBD1 (6 bases). Germline lookup yields CDR1 KGHDR and CDR2 SFDVKD. This CDR3 contains 15 residues. The germline V and J ends were trimmed by 2 bases and 1 base, with 10 bases remaining between them.

The CDR3 region has the DNA TGTGCCAGCAGCTTAGTCAGATTCTACGAGCAGTACTTC. Its translation: CASSLVRFYEQYF. The V gene is TRBV7-9, the J gene TRBJ2-7; D gene ambiguous. The length of the CDR3 is 13 residues. Germline V gene lookup returns CDR1 SEHNR and CDR2 FQNEAQ (reference sequence). The V end was cut by 1 base, the J end by 3 bases, with 7 bases between.

The chain is built from TRBV20-1 and TRBJ1-2; D is ambiguous. Germline V CDR1 and CDR2: DFQATT, SNEGSKA (reference sequence). The length of the CDR3 is 13 residues. Trimming removed 2 bases at V and 4 bases at J, with 11 bases between. CDR3 residues: CSARLRASYGYTF. CDR3 bases: TGCAGTGCTAGACTTCGGGCTAGCTATGGCTACACCTTC.

This clonotype appeared a few times. This chain links TRBV20-1 with TRBJ2-2, with 9 bases aligning to TRBD1. Germline values: CDR1 DFQATT, CDR2 SNEGSKA (reference sequence). This CDR3 is 15 amino acids long. Losses at the gene ends were 2 bases for V and 5 bases for J; bases not matched to a gene: 6. CDR3 loop: CSARKPTGGTGELFF. CDR3 DNA sequence: TGCAGTGCTAGAAAACCGACAGGGGGGACCGGGGAGCTGTTTTTT.

This clonotype has at least ten counts. The chain carries TRBV12-3 or TRBV12-4 and TRBJ1-1, with a weak D call TRBD1 (6 bases). The V gene lost 8 bases and the J gene lost 6 bases, with 16 bases spanning the gap. This CDR3 spans 13 amino acids. In DNA form, the CDR3 reads TGTGCCAGCGGGGGACATCCCCTCGCTGAAGCTTTCTTT. Translated: CASGGHPLAEAFF.

A few counts support this clonotype. The chain has TRBV10-3 and TRBJ1-2; 9 bases align to TRBD1. Germline assignment: CDR1 ENHRY and CDR2 SYGVKD. The CDR3 covers 14 residues. V lost 5 bases and J lost 8; bases outside the gene matches: 9. This CDR3 reads CAISSQGQGSGYTF. CDR3 DNA sequence: TGTGCCATCAGTAGCCAAGGACAGGGGAGCGGCTACACCTTC.